This TCR beta chain was profiled in a study of identifying expanded T cells in peripheral blood. Study-level results: Approximately 2-week clone count variance significantly increased as total template count grew. Technical replicates showed about 1.2 changed clones; approximately 2 weeks 15 to 20; four weeks 19.

Clones were sequenced by immunoSEQ multiplex PCR, and TCRdb holds only the in-frame ones, with some missing. The sample holds about 120,000 clones, around 84% seen once. To note about this clone: Its antigen remains unknown.

Germline CDR1 MNHEY, CDR2 SVGAGI. The CDR3 has 11 amino acids. V lost 2 bases to trimming and J lost 7 bases, with 5 bases between them. During the collection period, no donor immune events like infections were recorded. V usage is TRBV6-5 and J usage is TRBJ2-5; D gene ambiguous. This receptor was identified in a person between 18 and 75 years old in good health. What was sequenced was blood. The CDR3 loop is CASSYVGTQYF. CDR3 DNA: TGTGCCAGCAGTTACGTTGGGACCCAGTACTTC.